This TCR beta chain comes out of a study of patients and donors after allogeneic stem cell transplantation. V gave up 5 bases and J gave up 8 bases; unmatched junction bases: 13. CDR3 length: 16 amino acids. TCRdb independently ran MiXCR on the RT-PCR reads; one entry per CDR3 protein. Here the sample spans about a million distinct CDR3 sequences, about 20% being singletons. This clonotype has a count of ten or more. The chain recombines TRBV12-3 or TRBV12-4 with TRBJ2-2, with 8 bases identical to TRBD1. The TCR was taken from a human donor who was either an allogeneic HSCT recipient or a stem cell or donor lymphocyte infusion donor (not recorded which). It is not recorded whose cells these are; they may come from a transplant donor. The sample taken for sequencing was blood, either unsorted or a sorted T cell fraction (not recorded which). The DNA for the CDR3 is TGTGCCAGCAGTCGAAACGCAGGGGGCGGATCAGGGGAGCTGTTTTTT. Residues: CASSRNAGGGSGELFF.